Sequencing of this TCR beta chain was carried out in a study of blood T cell repertoires in COVID-19. At the level of the study: What the recovered Cohort 3 donors had was two negative PCRs, clearance, or symptom resolution. T cells, B-cell-depleted T cells, or PBMCs supplied cDNA or gDNA.

The CDR3 consists of 15 residues. Participants, 18 to 89 years old, spanned approximately 25 US areas. The protocol was immunoSEQ multiplex PCR, while the TCRdb copy is restricted to in-frame clones and leaves out a portion. Here the sample spans 400,000 or so clones, about 90% being singletons. This chain joins TRBV21-1 and TRBJ2-3; the table's D gene call, TRBD2, was not cross checked with the DNA. TRBV21-1 is tagged as a pseudogene. This sequence originates from a man between 40 and 49 years old in a cohort exposed to, infected with or recovered from COVID-19 (not recorded which). The sequenced sample was PBMCs or T cells enriched from blood (not recorded which). The CDR3 coding sequence is TGTGCCAGCAAGGGGACTAGCGGGGTCACAGATACGCAGTATTTT. Translation gives CASKGTSGVTDTQYF.